One and the same sample provided the 29 T cell receptor beta chains below, sequenced in a study of shared clonotypes between healthy human individuals (dated by TCRdb to about 2020). Libraries were constructed by the immunoSEQ multiplex PCR assay. The table comes from immuneACCESS by way of TCRdb, which keeps in-frame sequences with V and J called. Part of the clones is missing from these tables; in studies checked, under half for an unresolved V gene and the rest for unknown reasons. This sample gives a few million clones in total; approximately 90% of them show up just once. Jointly, the top ten make up around 0.15% of the sample. The material sequenced was naive CD4+ T cells sorted from blood. The sample's cell subset or site label, decoded: CD45RA+ positively selected. These receptors all stem from a man aged 18 to 29 in good health.

The chain employs TRBV25-1 and TRBJ1-4; 8 bases are shared with TRBD1. Trimming removed 5 bases from V and 2 bases from J; junction bases left unmatched: 4. CDR1 is MGHDK and CDR2 is SYGVNS in the germline V gene. The CDR3 is 15 amino acids. The CDR3 protein is CASSLRDRTNEKLFF. In DNA form, the CDR3 reads TGTGCCAGCAGTCTCCGGGACAGGACTAATGAAAAACTGTTTTTT.

This clone was picked up one time. The genes are TRBV5-3 and TRBJ1-4; D perhaps matches TRBD1 (6 bases). TRBV5-3 qualifies as an ORF whose function is uncertain. Trimming cost V 0 bases and J 2 bases, with 14 bases left between them. This CDR3 comprises 17 residues. The CDR3 region has the DNA TGTGCCAGAAGCTTGGTGACAGGCAAAGGTACTAATGAAAAACTGTTTTTT. This gives the protein CARSLVTGKGTNEKLFF.

The genes are TRBV6-5 and TRBJ1-2, with D tentatively TRBD1 (5 bases). CDR3 length: 15 residues. The germline gives CDR1 MNHEY, CDR2 SVGAGI. Trimming removed 4 bases from V and 2 bases from J, with 14 bases in between. Written as DNA, the CDR3 is TGTGCCAGCAGTTCTATCCAGGGCGGGAACTATGGCTACACCTTC. Its translation is CASSSIQGGNYGYTF.

The chain employs TRBV19 and TRBJ2-5; perhaps TRBD1 as D (6 bases). The V end lost 8 bases, the J end lost 4 bases, and 14 bases lay between the germline ends. This CDR3 has 13 residues. The germline V gene encodes CDR1 LNHDA and CDR2 SQIVND (reference sequence). DNA for the CDR3: TGTGCCAGTTCAGAGCTGGGGGCAGAGACCCAGTACTTC. Protein sequence: CASSELGAETQYF.

The chain is built from TRBV5-4 and TRBJ2-7, with 14 nucleotides matching TRBD2. After removal of 4 bases from V and 5 bases from J, the junction contained 5 bases not matched to a gene. Germline CDR1 and CDR2: SGHNT and YYREEE (reference sequence). CDR3 length: 15 amino acids. The CDR3 coding sequence is TGTGCCAGCAGCCGGGGACTAGCGGGGGAAAACGAGCAGTACTTC. Translating gives CASSRGLAGENEQYF.

The chain carries TRBV28 and TRBJ2-3; 8 bases agree with TRBD2. V was clipped by 2 bases and J by 1 base; unmatched bases: 8. This CDR3 is 17 amino acids long. From germline, CDR1 is MDHEN and CDR2 SYDVKM. CDR3 sequence reads: CASSLPVGGVGTDTQYF. Here the CDR3 DNA reads TGTGCCAGCAGTTTACCTGTCGGGGGGGTAGGCACAGATACGCAGTATTTT.

The chain is built from TRBV10-2 and TRBJ2-3; D may be TRBD2 (5 bases). In germline, CDR1 is WSHSY, CDR2 SAAADI. V lost 7 bases and J 8 bases, leaving 13 bases between the germline ends. The CDR3 length is 12 residues. The CDR3 is CASTFDGITQYF. The DNA of the CDR3 is TGCGCCAGCACATTTGACGGGATTACGCAGTATTTT.

This sequence joins TRBV30 and TRBJ1-2; 9 bases are a match to TRBD1. Losses at the gene ends were 0 bases for V and 4 bases for J; bases not matched to a gene: 3. The CDR3 has 14 residues. CDR1 is GTSNPN and CDR2 is SVGIG in the germline V gene (reference sequence). CDR3 protein: CAWSVQGAVYGYTF. The CDR3 nucleotides are TGTGCCTGGAGTGTACAGGGGGCTGTCTATGGCTACACCTTC.

The genes are TRBV9 and TRBJ2-1; D not certain. The CDR3 covers 16 residues. In germline, CDR1 is SGDLS, CDR2 YYNGEE. Trimming left V 0 bases short and J 10 bases short, with 20 bases between. The CDR3 loop is CASSVGGSSSSGEQFF. The CDR3 DNA is TGTGCCAGCAGCGTAGGTGGTAGTTCCTCCTCTGGAGAGCAGTTCTTC.

With regard to this clone: Being one base from a much bigger clone, this may be a read error. The sample has other DNA sequences that encode this CDR3 too. CDR3 sequence reads: CASSLGTPYEQYF. In nucleotides, the CDR3 is TGTGCCAGCAGTTTAGGGACACCCTACGAGCAGTACTTC. V and J are TRBV28 and TRBJ2-7, with a possible D match to TRBD1 (6 bases). V shed 2 bases and J shed 2 bases, with 7 bases lying between them. CDR3 length equals 13 residues. Germline V gene lookup returns CDR1 MDHEN and CDR2 SYDVKM.

The chain has TRBV12-5 and TRBJ1-2; D gene uncertain. Germline-derived CDR1 and CDR2 are LGHNT and FRNRAP. The V end was cut by 8 bases, the J end by 1 base, with 8 bases between. There are 12 residues in the CDR3. CDR3 DNA: TGTGCTAGTTACGGGGTTAACTATGGCTACACCTTC. Residues: CASYGVNYGYTF.

The genes are TRBV21-1 and TRBJ2-3; the table's TRBD2 call for D was not verified on the DNA. TRBV21-1 is a pseudogene locus. There are 18 residues in the CDR3. The CDR3 nucleotides are TGTGCCAGCAGCAAAGGGGGGGTTTCTAGCGGCTTCACAGATACGCAGTATTTT. Encoded protein: CASSKGGVSSGFTDTQYF.

This clone was seen once. In DNA, the CDR3 is TGCGCCAGCAGCTTGGTTGGTCTAGCGGGGGACTCCGGGGAGCTGTTTTTT. Protein: CASSLVGLAGDSGELFF. This chain links TRBV5-1 with TRBJ2-2; 10 bases line up with TRBD2. V lost 0 bases to trimming and J lost 6 bases; unmatched junction nucleotides: 8. The CDR3 consists of 17 residues. Looked up from germline, CDR1 is SGHRS and CDR2 is YFSETQ.

This chain connects TRBV5-6 to TRBJ2-7; D uncertain. The CDR3 has 15 residues. V lost 4 bases and J 4 bases, leaving 18 bases between the germline ends. CDR1 and CDR2 (germline): SGHDT, YYEEEE. The CDR3, as DNA: TGTGCCAGCAGCCCCCTAGGCCTTGCACCATACGAGCAGTACTTC. It codes for CASSPLGLAPYEQYF.

This rearrangement joins TRBV9 to TRBJ2-5; possibly TRBD2 for D (5 bases). Germline loops: CDR1 SGDLS, CDR2 YYNGEE. The CDR3 is 15 amino acids. With 3 bases removed from V and 1 base from J, the gap between germline ends came to 13 bases. CDR3 nucleotides: TGTGCCAGCAGCGCCGTCGACTACCCCCAAGAGACCCAGTACTTC. It yields the protein CASSAVDYPQETQYF.

This chain uses TRBV10-2 with TRBJ1-4; 7 bases are shared with TRBD1. Germline CDR1 and CDR2: WSHSY and SAAADI. Trimming cost V 8 bases and J 4 bases; bases outside gene matches: 4. This CDR3 is 13 amino acids long. The CDR3 is CASCDRVNEKLFF. DNA for the CDR3: TGCGCCAGCTGCGACAGGGTTAATGAAAAACTGTTTTTT.

This rearrangement joins TRBV10-1 to TRBJ2-7; weak D call: TRBD1 (5 bases). With 0 bases removed from V and 2 bases from J, the gap between germline ends came to 11 bases. The germline V gene has CDR1 WNHNN and CDR2 SYGVQD (reference sequence). The CDR3 has 15 amino acids. CDR3 in DNA: TGCGCCAGCAGTGAGTCGAGCAGGGTCCCCTACGAGCAGTACTTC. Translating it yields CASSESSRVPYEQYF.

The chain recombines TRBV5-6 with TRBJ2-7, with 10 bases identical to TRBD2. CDR1 SGHDT and CDR2 YYEEEE come from the germline V gene. The CDR3 consists of 15 residues. The V gene end was trimmed by 3 bases and the J gene end by 4 bases; junction bases not matched to a gene: 7. The CDR3 loop reads CASSSGLAALYEQYF. CDR3 in DNA: TGTGCCAGCAGCTCCGGACTAGCGGCGCTGTACGAGCAGTACTTC.

The J gene is TRBJ1-1, the V gene TRBV10-3, with D unclear. Germline CDR1 reads ENHRY; CDR2 reads SYGVKD. There are 14 residues in the CDR3. V lost 2 bases and J lost 10, with 17 bases in between. CDR3 loop: CAISEPSSERVAFF. CDR3 in DNA: TGTGCCATCAGTGAGCCTAGCTCCGAGCGAGTAGCTTTCTTT.

The V call is TRBV30, the J call TRBJ2-2; possible D gene TRBD2, 5 bases. The V end lost 1 base, the J end lost 2 bases, and 8 bases lay between the germline ends. CDR3 length: 14 amino acids. CDR1 GTSNPN and CDR2 SVGIG come from the germline V gene (reference sequence). CDR3 residues: CAWSAGVNTGELFF. CDR3 DNA sequence: TGTGCCTGGAGTGCCGGGGTAAACACCGGGGAGCTGTTTTTT. Complete variable domain (other parts from reference TRBV30 and TRBJ2-2): SQTIHQWPATLVQPVGSPLSLECTVEGTSNPNLYWYRQAAGRGLQLLFYSVGIGQISSEVPQNLSASRPQDRQFILSSKKLLLSDSGFYLCAWSAGVNTGELFFGEGSRLTVL.

The chain carries TRBV6-6 and TRBJ2-7, with TRBD1 matching 7 bases. Trimming removed 0 bases from V and 1 base from J; junction bases left unmatched: 3. CDR3 length: 15 residues. CDR1 MNHNY and CDR2 SVGAGI come from the germline V gene (reference sequence). The CDR3: CASSYSHRGSYEQYF. The DNA for the CDR3 is TGTGCCAGCAGTTACTCGCACAGGGGATCCTACGAGCAGTACTTC.

The chain combines TRBV18 with TRBJ2-7; 7 bases align to TRBD2. Germline V gene lookup returns CDR1 KGHSH and CDR2 LQKENI. The CDR3 totals 14 residues. V lost 4 bases and J lost 0; bases outside the gene matches: 3. The CDR3 is CASSHSGPSYEQYF. The CDR3 nucleotides are TGTGCCAGCTCACATAGCGGGCCCTCCTACGAGCAGTACTTC. The variable domain in full, completed from reference TRBV18 and TRBJ2-7, reads NAGVMQNPRHLVRRRGQEARLRCSPMKGHSHVYWYRQLPEEGLKFMVYLQKENIIDESGMPKERFSAEFPKEGPSILRIQQVVRGDSAAYFCASSHSGPSYEQYFGPGTRLTVT.

The rearrangement uses TRBV11-2 and TRBJ1-1; no definite D call. Deletions cut 5 bases from V and 5 bases from J, with 15 bases between. This CDR3 is 14 amino acids long. Germline lookup yields CDR1 SGHAT and CDR2 FQNNGV. The CDR3 bases are TGTGCCAGCAGCCCCTCCCGGGGAGGGACTGAAGCTTTCTTT. Translated, it gives CASSPSRGGTEAFF.

This chain joins TRBV6-5 and TRBJ1-6; D possibly corresponds to TRBD1 (6 bases). Germline values: CDR1 MNHEY, CDR2 SVGAGI. The CDR3 consists of 16 residues. The germline V and J ends were trimmed by 0 bases and 10 bases, with 16 bases remaining between them. The CDR3 reads CASSYSSQGRASPLHF. CDR3 sequence (DNA): TGTGCCAGCAGTTACTCGAGCCAGGGGAGAGCGTCACCCCTCCACTTT.

The chain carries TRBV2 and TRBJ2-1, with D possibly being TRBD1 (7 bases). Trimming shortened V by 3 bases and J by 3 bases, and 9 bases separated the two germline ends. In germline, CDR1 is SNHLY, CDR2 FYNNEI. CDR3 length equals 14 residues. The CDR3 nucleotides read TGTGCCAGCAGTGAGCAGGGGGGCTACAATGAGCAGTTCTTC. Protein sequence: CASSEQGGYNEQFF.

The chain is built from TRBV11-2 and TRBJ2-2; D may be TRBD2 (5 bases). The CDR3 length is 15 residues. With 8 bases removed from V and 5 bases from J, the gap between germline ends came to 18 bases. Per germline, CDR1 SGHAT and CDR2 FQNNGV. CDR3 residues: CASRAPTTGTGELFF. The CDR3, as DNA: TGTGCCAGCCGAGCCCCGACTACGGGTACCGGGGAGCTGTTTTTT.

The chain has TRBV9 and TRBJ2-5, with 11 bases identical to TRBD1. V lost 4 bases, J lost 2 bases, and 10 bases stayed unmatched. This CDR3 has 17 amino acids. Germline V CDR1 and CDR2: SGDLS, YYNGEE. CDR3 in DNA: TGTGCCAGCAGCTACAGGACAGGGGGCGAGGGTCAAGAGACCCAGTACTTC. Protein: CASSYRTGGEGQETQYF.

The chain joins TRBV28 to TRBJ2-6; 10 nucleotides line up with TRBD1. CDR1 MDHEN and CDR2 SYDVKM come from the germline V gene. This CDR3 spans 19 amino acids. Trimming took 4 bases from V and 0 from J; bases not matched to a gene: 9. CDR3 nucleotides: TGTGCCAGCAGTTCGGGGACAGGGGCCTCGGTCTCTGGGGCCAACGTCCTGACTTTC. It is translated as CASSSGTGASVSGANVLTF.

The chain employs TRBV6-6 and TRBJ1-2, with D possibly TRBD1 on 6 matching bases. V was shortened by 3 bases and J by 0 bases, with 11 bases between the two germline ends. The CDR3 spans 15 residues. The V gene's germline CDR1 is MNHNY and CDR2 SVGAGI (reference sequence). As DNA, the CDR3 is TGTGCCAGCAGTTATAAAGGGGGAGCTAACTATGGCTACACCTTC. It is translated as CASSYKGGANYGYTF.